The source of this TCR beta chain is a study of PD-1 blockade in classical Hodgkin lymphoma. Study context: Every 2 weeks, patients had 3 mg/kg nivolumab intravenously.

Worth noting for this clone: Its antigen is not identified.

Autologous stem cell transplantation was followed by relapse in every patient, and brentuximab vedotin exposure varied. The study purified CD4+ T cells from thawed PBMCs using magnetic negative selection. Method: immunoSEQ multiplex PCR; TCRdb's copy keeps in-frame clones and lacks some. The sample includes 10,000 to 15,000 clones, more than 65% of them seen just once. Broader study findings: Reported baseline diversity: healthy donors highest, relapsed/refractory patients lowest. Newly diagnosed patients had diversity similar to the baseline diversity of complete responders.

The CDR3 spans 15 residues. CDR1 is SGHTA and CDR2 is FQGNSA in the germline V gene. Deletions cut 1 base from V and 1 base from J, with 11 bases between. The gene calls are TRBV7-2 and TRBJ2-7; D is possibly TRBD1 or TRBD2 (5 bases each). The TCR was taken from a human donor with classical Hodgkin lymphoma. Material: CD4+ T cells from blood, obtained at baseline. CDR3 in DNA: TGTGCCAGCAGCTTAGAAGGCAGGGAGTCCTACGAGCAGTACTTC. Translating it yields CASSLEGRESYEQYF. Variable domain in full (rest from reference TRBV7-2 and TRBJ2-7): GAGVSQSPSNKVTEKGKDVELRCDPISGHTALYWYRQSLGQGLEFLIYFQGNSAPDKSGLPSDRFSAERTGGSVSTLTIQRTQQEDSAVYLCASSLEGRESYEQYFGPGTRLTVT.